Reported below is one T cell receptor (beta chain). Some clones are missing from TCRdb's copy, which holds only in-frame ones; the method was immunoSEQ multiplex PCR. The sample records around 92,000 clones, 94% being singletons. The CDR3 is made up of 15 amino acids. Trimming cost V 5 bases and J 0 bases, with 14 bases left between them. In germline, CDR1 is SGHTA, CDR2 FQGNSA. This record comes from a study of OX40 agonist ivuxolimab in advanced cancers. The chain has TRBV7-2 and TRBJ2-7; D possibly corresponds to TRBD1 (6 bases). The specimen comprised CD4+ or CD8+ T cells sorted from blood, sampled in a trial of the OX40 agonist ivuxolimab. The clonotype was recovered from an adult with an advanced solid tumor such as melanoma, head and neck, liver or kidney cancer. CDR3: CASSPRDTLSYEQYF. The CDR3 region has the DNA TGTGCCAGCAGCCCCCGGGACACTCTCTCCTACGAGCAGTACTTC.